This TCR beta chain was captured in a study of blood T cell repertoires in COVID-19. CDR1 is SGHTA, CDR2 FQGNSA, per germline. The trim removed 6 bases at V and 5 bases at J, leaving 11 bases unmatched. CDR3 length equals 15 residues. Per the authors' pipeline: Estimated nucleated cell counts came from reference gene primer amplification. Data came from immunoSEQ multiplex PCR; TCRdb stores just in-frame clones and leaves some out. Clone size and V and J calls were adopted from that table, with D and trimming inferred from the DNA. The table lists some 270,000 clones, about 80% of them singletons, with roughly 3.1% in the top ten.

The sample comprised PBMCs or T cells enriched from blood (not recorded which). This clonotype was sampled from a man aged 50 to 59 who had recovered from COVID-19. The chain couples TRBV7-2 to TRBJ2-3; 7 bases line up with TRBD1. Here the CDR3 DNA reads TGTGCCAGCAGATATAAAGGGGGCGCGGGAGATACGCAGTATTTT. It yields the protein CASRYKGGAGDTQYF.